This T cell receptor (beta chain) is drawn from a study of OX40 agonist ivuxolimab in advanced cancers. The overall study: Those treated in dose escalation had hepatocellular carcinoma, melanoma, renal cell cancer or head and neck cancer.

Produced via immunoSEQ multiplex PCR; TCRdb's table is partial and in-frame only. The sample yields 50,000 to 65,000 clones, approximately 85% seen once. The CDR3 spans 15 residues. Germline CDR1 and CDR2: SGHVS and FQNEAQ. V gave up 5 bases and J gave up 4 bases, with 17 bases separating them. The TCR originated in an adult with an advanced solid tumor such as melanoma, head and neck, liver or kidney cancer. Sample: CD4+ or CD8+ T cells sorted from blood, taken in a trial of the OX40 agonist ivuxolimab. V usage is TRBV7-8 and J usage is TRBJ1-2; no definite D call. The CDR3 coding sequence is TGTGCCAGCAGCACCCACATGGGTGGCAGCTATGGCTACACCTTC. Protein sequence: CASSTHMGGSYGYTF.